The clone carrying this T cell receptor beta chain was counted at least ten times. Its antigen is not identified. The CDR3 runs to 14 residues. V dropped 2 bases and J dropped 2 bases, with 8 bases sitting between them. The sample originates from a study of identical twins. Whole-study findings and limits: Instead of following the same donors, the conclusions were based on cross-sectional statistical analysis. Researchers reported excess low generation probability among twin-shared out-of-frame alpha sequences.

One entry per CDR3 protein results from TCRdb running MiXCR on the 5' RACE reads. The sample records approximately 620,000 distinct CDR3 sequences, around 8.6% being singletons. Healthy Caucasians supplied all donations. The same sample was also studied in work on yellow fever vaccine responses in identical twins.

This chain connects TRBV12-3 or TRBV12-4 to TRBJ2-3; maybe TRBD2 (6 bases). The clonotype comes from a woman aged 18-30 years in good health. Sequencing was done on a sample of PBMCs. DNA for the CDR3: TGTGCCAGCAGTTTACGGGAGTCCACAGATACGCAGTATTTT. Translated: CASSLRESTDTQYF.